This T cell receptor beta chain stems from a study of blood T cell repertoires in COVID-19. Study context: Acute and convalescent COVID-19 samples came from the United States, Italy and Spain. The cDNA or gDNA used as material had been derived from T cells, B-cell-depleted T cells, or PBMCs.

Adults between about 18 and 95 years of age took part from 24 US areas. There are 16 residues in the CDR3. Per the germline V gene, CDR1 is SGHKS and CDR2 is YYEKEE (reference sequence). Deletions cut 3 bases from V and 8 bases from J, with 21 bases between. Assay used: immunoSEQ multiplex PCR; TCRdb lists only in-frame clones, some missing. The sample consists of roughly 340,000 clones, around 87% of them appearing once. This clone appeared a few times. This chain joins TRBV5-5 and TRBJ1-5; D is unresolved. The sample comprised PBMCs or T cells enriched from blood (not recorded which). This clonotype originated in a man aged 18 to 29 who had recovered from COVID-19. The CDR3 loop reads CASSSQPPGIAEPQHF. CDR3 DNA: TGTGCCAGCAGCTCGCAACCGCCGGGTATCGCGGAGCCCCAGCATTTT. The full variable domain, its missing parts supplied by reference TRBV5-5 and TRBJ1-5, is DAGVTQSPTHLIKTRGQQVTLRCSPISGHKSVSWYQQVLGQGPQFIFQYYEKEERGRGNFPDRFSARQFPNYSSELNVNALLLGDSALYLCASSSQPPGIAEPQHFGDGTRLSIL.